These T cell receptor beta chains were read from a single sample in a study of control samples from healthy donors and cancer patients. Sequenced by immunoSEQ multiplex PCR; TCRdb stores in-frame clones only, minus some. The sample holds over 150,000 clones, around 92% seen once. Sequenced material: blood. The source of these receptors is a woman between 40 and 50 years old in good health. CDR3s include the opening cysteine and the closing phenylalanine or tryptophan. Fields, in order: V gene, J gene, CDR3 protein.

v_call: TRBV5-6; j_call: TRBJ2-1; cdr3_aa: CASSLGLSSYNEQFF
v_call: TRBV5-8; j_call: TRBJ1-1; cdr3_aa: CASSSSDSGRTEAFF
v_call: TRBV21-1; j_call: TRBJ1-5; cdr3_aa: CASSIRTGERPRRVQPQHF
v_call: TRBV12-3/TRBV12-4; j_call: TRBJ2-5; cdr3_aa: CASIPRGGEGRHF
v_call: TRBV7-2; j_call: TRBJ1-1; cdr3_aa: CASSMGQVNTEAFF
v_call: TRBV6-6; j_call: TRBJ1-2; cdr3_aa: CASSRVIIASSNYGYTF
v_call: TRBV5-8; j_call: TRBJ2-5; cdr3_aa: CASSPYRGAALETQYF
v_call: TRBV6-6; j_call: TRBJ2-7; cdr3_aa: CASSLPGQGVYEQYF
v_call: TRBV7-9; j_call: TRBJ2-7; cdr3_aa: CASRSSRHEQYF
v_call: TRBV27; j_call: TRBJ1-2; cdr3_aa: CASSFRQNSGYTF
v_call: TRBV5-1; j_call: TRBJ2-2; cdr3_aa: CASRTSGPTTGELFF
v_call: TRBV19; j_call: TRBJ1-5; cdr3_aa: CASRRTLSQPQHF
v_call: TRBV5-1; j_call: TRBJ2-3; cdr3_aa: CASYLGDFADTQYF
v_call: TRBV18; j_call: TRBJ2-7; cdr3_aa: CASSLPGTLYEQYF
v_call: TRBV10-3; j_call: TRBJ2-5; cdr3_aa: CAISATSSQETQYF
v_call: TRBV5-6; j_call: TRBJ2-5; cdr3_aa: CASSLRRDLSQETQYF
v_call: TRBV18; j_call: TRBJ2-1; cdr3_aa: CASSPPWEGHEQFF
v_call: TRBV27; j_call: TRBJ2-6; cdr3_aa: CASSLKHSGANVLTF
v_call: TRBV6-1; j_call: TRBJ1-5; cdr3_aa: CASSDASRSNQPQHF
v_call: TRBV11-2; j_call: TRBJ1-1; cdr3_aa: CASQTGHLNTEAFF
v_call: TRBV7-9; j_call: TRBJ2-3; cdr3_aa: CASSLGGEGFYGDTQYF
v_call: TRBV7-2; j_call: TRBJ2-1; cdr3_aa: CASSLGLYNEQFF
v_call: TRBV10-3; j_call: TRBJ1-2; cdr3_aa: CAISESPGDGYTF
v_call: TRBV2; j_call: TRBJ1-3; cdr3_aa: CASSGGGSSGNTIYF
v_call: TRBV13; j_call: TRBJ2-5; cdr3_aa: CASSSWTGEETQYF
v_call: TRBV4-1; j_call: TRBJ2-5; cdr3_aa: CASSQDFTGQYQETQYF
v_call: TRBV7-2; j_call: TRBJ2-3; cdr3_aa: CASSLVTGGTDTQYF
v_call: TRBV20-1; j_call: TRBJ2-3; cdr3_aa: CSARGEDTQYF
v_call: TRBV4-1; j_call: TRBJ2-7; cdr3_aa: CASSAAGTSAYEQYF
v_call: TRBV5-4; j_call: TRBJ2-1; cdr3_aa: CASSSGGDSYEQFF
v_call: TRBV7-9; j_call: TRBJ2-1; cdr3_aa: CASSSEGGDEQFF
v_call: TRBV19; j_call: TRBJ2-2; cdr3_aa: CASSVTGERTGELFF
v_call: TRBV5-1; j_call: TRBJ2-5; cdr3_aa: CASSLARAGGLETQYF
v_call: TRBV5-5; j_call: TRBJ2-2; cdr3_aa: CASSRDRGSNTGELFF
v_call: TRBV2; j_call: TRBJ1-5; cdr3_aa: CASSEAEGPYQPQHF
v_call: TRBV7-8; j_call: TRBJ1-1; cdr3_aa: CASSPPNMNTEAFF
v_call: TRBV5-1; j_call: TRBJ2-2; cdr3_aa: CASSLLQGRTGELFF
v_call: TRBV10-3; j_call: TRBJ1-1; cdr3_aa: CAISPGYTEAFF
v_call: TRBV27; j_call: TRBJ1-1; cdr3_aa: CASSLRQGWNEAFF
v_call: TRBV5-6; j_call: TRBJ1-2; cdr3_aa: CASVAYRGGNYGYTF
v_call: TRBV9; j_call: TRBJ1-1; cdr3_aa: CASSVGQHPNTEAFF
v_call: TRBV19; j_call: TRBJ1-1; cdr3_aa: CASSLMGGGGTEAFF
v_call: TRBV13; j_call: TRBJ2-7; cdr3_aa: CASSLVKGQAIYEQYF
v_call: TRBV2; j_call: TRBJ1-4; cdr3_aa: CASSDPGTADFGEKLFF
v_call: TRBV27; j_call: TRBJ2-3; cdr3_aa: CAPPTYGADTQYF
v_call: TRBV7-8; j_call: TRBJ1-5; cdr3_aa: CASSLSFGDQPQHF
v_call: TRBV19; j_call: TRBJ1-5; cdr3_aa: CASSIGQYSLYSNQPQHF
v_call: TRBV27; j_call: TRBJ2-7; cdr3_aa: CASSLSLGPYEQYF
v_call: TRBV6-5; j_call: TRBJ2-7; cdr3_aa: CASRQDRGHEQYF
v_call: TRBV6-5; j_call: TRBJ2-5; cdr3_aa: CASSYSVLPGETQYF
v_call: TRBV4-2; j_call: TRBJ1-4; cdr3_aa: CASSQGDRGSEKLFF
v_call: TRBV27; j_call: TRBJ2-3; cdr3_aa: CASKGITDTQYF
v_call: TRBV12-3/TRBV12-4; j_call: TRBJ1-1; cdr3_aa: CASSSDRGGSAFF
v_call: TRBV10-1; j_call: TRBJ2-1; cdr3_aa: CASSLDSYNEQFF
v_call: TRBV7-2; j_call: TRBJ2-2; cdr3_aa: CASSLSGGANTGELFF